This section outlines one TCR beta chain sequence together with its context. Its specificity is not known. Germline assignment: CDR1 MDHEN and CDR2 SYDVKM. The CDR3 is made up of 16 amino acids. Trimming took off 5 bases at V and 4 bases at J, with 18 bases between the two ends. The sample originates from a study of cytomegalovirus exposure and HLA in healthy donors. General study findings and limits: After further analysis at a later stage, some 15,000 TCR beta sequences were associated with HLA alleles at 0.05 false discovery rate.

Primers included in the PCR were 60 Vbeta and 13 Jbeta primers. The protocol was immunoSEQ multiplex PCR, while the TCRdb copy is restricted to in-frame clones and leaves out a portion. The table shows around 90,000 clones, with 70% to 85% occurring only once. The origin of this receptor is a man in his fifties in good health and CMV-seronegative. J is TRBJ1-3 and V is TRBV28; no firm D call. Sequenced material: PBMCs. The CDR3, as DNA: TGTGCCAGCAGTCAACCGGGAGTACATTTCGGAAACACCATATATTTT. This sequence encodes CASSQPGVHFGNTIYF.